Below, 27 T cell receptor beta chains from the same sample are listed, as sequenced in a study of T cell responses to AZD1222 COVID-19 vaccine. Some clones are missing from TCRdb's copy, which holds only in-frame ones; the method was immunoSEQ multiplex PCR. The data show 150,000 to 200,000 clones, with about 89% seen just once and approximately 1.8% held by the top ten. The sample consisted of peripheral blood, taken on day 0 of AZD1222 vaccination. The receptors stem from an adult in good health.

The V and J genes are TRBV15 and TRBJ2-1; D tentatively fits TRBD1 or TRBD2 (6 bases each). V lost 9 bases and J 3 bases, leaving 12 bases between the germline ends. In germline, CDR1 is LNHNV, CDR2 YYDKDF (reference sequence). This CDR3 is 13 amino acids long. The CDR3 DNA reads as TGTGCCACTACGGGGGCGGTCTACAATGAGCAGTTCTTC. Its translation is CATTGAVYNEQFF.

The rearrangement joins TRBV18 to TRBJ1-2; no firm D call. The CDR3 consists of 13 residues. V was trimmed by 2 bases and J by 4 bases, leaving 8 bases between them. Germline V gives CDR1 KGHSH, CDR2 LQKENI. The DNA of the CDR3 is TGTGCCAGCTCACCAGACGGCGGCTATGGCTACACCTTC. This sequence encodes CASSPDGGYGYTF.

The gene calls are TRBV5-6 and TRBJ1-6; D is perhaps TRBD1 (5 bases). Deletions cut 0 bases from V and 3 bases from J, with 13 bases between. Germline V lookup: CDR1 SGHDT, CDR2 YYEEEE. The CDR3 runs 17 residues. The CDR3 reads CASSLEFGGNYNSPLHF. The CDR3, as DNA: TGTGCCAGCAGCTTGGAGTTTGGGGGAAACTATAATTCACCCCTCCACTTT.

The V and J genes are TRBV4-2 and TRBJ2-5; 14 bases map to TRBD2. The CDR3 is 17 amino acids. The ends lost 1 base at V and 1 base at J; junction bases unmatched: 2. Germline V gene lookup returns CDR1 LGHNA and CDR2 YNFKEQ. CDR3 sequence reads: CASSQGTSGRIQETQYF. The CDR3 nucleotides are TGTGCCAGCAGCCAAGGGACTAGCGGGAGGATCCAAGAGACCCAGTACTTC.

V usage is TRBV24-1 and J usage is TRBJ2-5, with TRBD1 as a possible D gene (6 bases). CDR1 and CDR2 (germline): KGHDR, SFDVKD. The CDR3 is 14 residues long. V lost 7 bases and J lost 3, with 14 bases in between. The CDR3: CATREPTGKETQYF. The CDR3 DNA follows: TGTGCCACCAGGGAGCCAACAGGGAAAGAGACCCAGTACTTC.

This CDR3 reads CASSSTPGVGGEQFF. The CDR3 coding sequence is TGTGCCAGCAGTTCCACCCCCGGGGTTGGTGGTGAGCAGTTCTTC. This chain uses TRBV7-2 with TRBJ2-1, with D tentatively TRBD2 (5 bases). This CDR3 has 15 residues. V lost 6 bases and J 9 bases, leaving 21 bases between the germline ends. The germline V gene encodes CDR1 SGHTA and CDR2 FQGNSA.

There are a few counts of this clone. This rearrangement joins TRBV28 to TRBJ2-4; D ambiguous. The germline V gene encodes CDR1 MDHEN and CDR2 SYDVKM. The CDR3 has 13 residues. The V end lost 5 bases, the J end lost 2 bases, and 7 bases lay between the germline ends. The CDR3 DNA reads TGTGCCAGCAGTGCGTTGTCCAAAAACATTCAGTACTTC. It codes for CASSALSKNIQYF.

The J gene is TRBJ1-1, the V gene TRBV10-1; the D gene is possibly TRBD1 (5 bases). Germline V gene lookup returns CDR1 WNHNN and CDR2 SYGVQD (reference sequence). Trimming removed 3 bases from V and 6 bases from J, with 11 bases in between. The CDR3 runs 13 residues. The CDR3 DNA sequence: TGCGCCAGCAGTGAATCAGGGAAGGCTGAAGCTTTCTTT. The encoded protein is CASSESGKAEAFF.

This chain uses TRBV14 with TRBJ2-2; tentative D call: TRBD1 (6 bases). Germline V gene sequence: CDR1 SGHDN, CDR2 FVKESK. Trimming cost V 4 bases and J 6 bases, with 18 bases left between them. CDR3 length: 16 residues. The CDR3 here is CASSPRGRGGSGELFF. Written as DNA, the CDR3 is TGTGCCAGCAGCCCTAGGGGCAGGGGTGGATCCGGGGAGCTGTTTTTT.

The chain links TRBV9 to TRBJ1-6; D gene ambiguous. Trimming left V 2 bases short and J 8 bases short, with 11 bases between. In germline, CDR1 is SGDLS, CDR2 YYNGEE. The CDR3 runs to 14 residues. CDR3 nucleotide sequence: TGTGCCAGCAGCGTTATGGACGGCGATTCACCCCTCCACTTT. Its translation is CASSVMDGDSPLHF. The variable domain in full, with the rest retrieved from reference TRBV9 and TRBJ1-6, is DSGVTQTPKHLITATGQRVTLRCSPRSGDLSVYWYQQSLDQGLQFLIQYYNGEERAKGNILERFSAQQFPDLHSELNLSSLELGDSALYFCASSVMDGDSPLHFGNGTRLTVT.

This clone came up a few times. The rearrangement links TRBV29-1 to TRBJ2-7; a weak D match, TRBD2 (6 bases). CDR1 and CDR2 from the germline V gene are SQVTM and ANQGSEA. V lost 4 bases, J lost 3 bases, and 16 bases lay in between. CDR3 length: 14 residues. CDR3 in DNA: TGCAGCGTTGGGGGCGGAGGGGCGGGCTACGAGCAGTACTTC. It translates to CSVGGGGAGYEQYF.

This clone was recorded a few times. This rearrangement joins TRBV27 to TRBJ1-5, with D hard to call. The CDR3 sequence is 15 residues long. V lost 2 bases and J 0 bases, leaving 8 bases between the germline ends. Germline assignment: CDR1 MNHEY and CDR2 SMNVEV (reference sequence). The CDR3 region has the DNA TGTGCCAGCAGTTTAGGCCCCCATAGCAATCAGCCCCAGCATTTT. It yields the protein CASSLGPHSNQPQHF.

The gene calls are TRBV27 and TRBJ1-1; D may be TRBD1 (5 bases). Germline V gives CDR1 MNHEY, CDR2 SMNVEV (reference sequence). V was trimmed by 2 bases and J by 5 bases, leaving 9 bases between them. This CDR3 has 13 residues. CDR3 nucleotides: TGTGCCAGCAGTTTAAGGGGAAGTACTGAAGCTTTCTTT. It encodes CASSLRGSTEAFF.

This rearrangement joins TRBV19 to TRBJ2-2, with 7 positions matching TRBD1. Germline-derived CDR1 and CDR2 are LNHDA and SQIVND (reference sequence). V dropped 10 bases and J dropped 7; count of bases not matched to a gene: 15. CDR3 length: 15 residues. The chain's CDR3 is CATSRQGRTGGELFF. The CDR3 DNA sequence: TGTGCCACCTCTCGACAGGGTAGGACGGGCGGGGAGCTGTTTTTT.

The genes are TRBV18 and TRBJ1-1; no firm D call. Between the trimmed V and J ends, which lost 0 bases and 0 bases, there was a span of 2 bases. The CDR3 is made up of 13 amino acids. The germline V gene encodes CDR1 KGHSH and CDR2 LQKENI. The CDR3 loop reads CASSPPVNTEAFF. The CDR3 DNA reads TGTGCCAGCTCACCACCAGTGAACACTGAAGCTTTCTTT.

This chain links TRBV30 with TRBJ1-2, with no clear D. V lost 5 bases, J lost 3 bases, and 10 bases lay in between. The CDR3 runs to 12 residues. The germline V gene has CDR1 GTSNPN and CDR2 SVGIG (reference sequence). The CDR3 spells CAWGEKDYGYTF. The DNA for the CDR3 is TGTGCCTGGGGCGAGAAGGACTATGGCTACACCTTC.

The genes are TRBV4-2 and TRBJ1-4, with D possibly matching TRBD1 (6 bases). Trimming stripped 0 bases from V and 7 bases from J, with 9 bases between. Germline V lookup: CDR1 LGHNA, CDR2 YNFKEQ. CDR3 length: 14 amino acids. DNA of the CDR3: TGTGCCAGCAGCCAAGAAGAGGGGGTTGAAAAACTGTTTTTT. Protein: CASSQEEGVEKLFF.

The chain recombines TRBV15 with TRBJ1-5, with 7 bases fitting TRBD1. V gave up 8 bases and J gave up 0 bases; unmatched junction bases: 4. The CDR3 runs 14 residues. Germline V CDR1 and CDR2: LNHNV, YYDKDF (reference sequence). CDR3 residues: CATDTGDSNQPQHF. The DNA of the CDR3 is TGTGCCACCGACACAGGGGATAGCAATCAGCCCCAGCATTTT.

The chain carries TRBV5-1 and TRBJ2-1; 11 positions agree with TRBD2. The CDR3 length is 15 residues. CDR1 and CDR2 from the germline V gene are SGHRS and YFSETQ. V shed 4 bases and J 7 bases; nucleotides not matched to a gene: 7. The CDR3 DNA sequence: TGCGCCAGCAGCAACGGACTAGCGGGTCATAATGAGCAGTTCTTC. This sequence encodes CASSNGLAGHNEQFF. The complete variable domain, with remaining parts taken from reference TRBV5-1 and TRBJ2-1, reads KAGVTQTPRYLIKTRGQQVTLSCSPISGHRSVSWYQQTPGQGLQFLFEYFSETQRNKGNFPGRFSGRQFSNSRSEMNVSTLELGDSALYLCASSNGLAGHNEQFFGPGTRLTVL.

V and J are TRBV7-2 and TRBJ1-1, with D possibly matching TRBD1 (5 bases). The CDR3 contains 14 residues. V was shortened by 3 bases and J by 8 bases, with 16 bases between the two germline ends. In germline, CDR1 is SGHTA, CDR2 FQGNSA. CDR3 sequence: CASSLVGAVGEAFF. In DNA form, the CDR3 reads TGTGCCAGCAGCTTGGTCGGGGCTGTTGGGGAAGCTTTCTTT.

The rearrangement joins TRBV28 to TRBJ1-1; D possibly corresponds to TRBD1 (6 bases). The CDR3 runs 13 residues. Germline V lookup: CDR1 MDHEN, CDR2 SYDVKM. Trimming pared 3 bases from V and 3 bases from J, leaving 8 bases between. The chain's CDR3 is CASSFQGHTEAFF. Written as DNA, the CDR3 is TGTGCCAGCAGTTTTCAGGGGCACACTGAAGCTTTCTTT.

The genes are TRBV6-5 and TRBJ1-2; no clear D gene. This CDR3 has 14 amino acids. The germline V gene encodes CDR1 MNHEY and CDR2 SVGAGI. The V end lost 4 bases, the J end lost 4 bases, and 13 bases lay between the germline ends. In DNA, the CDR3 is TGTGCCAGCAGTTCCAGCGACAAACCCTATGGCTACACCTTC. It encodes CASSSSDKPYGYTF.

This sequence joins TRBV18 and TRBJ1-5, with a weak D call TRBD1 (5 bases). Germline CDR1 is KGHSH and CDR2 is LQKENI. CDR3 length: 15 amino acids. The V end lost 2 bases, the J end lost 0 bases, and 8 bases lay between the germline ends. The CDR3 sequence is CASSPGRDSNQPQHF. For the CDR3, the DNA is TGTGCCAGCTCACCAGGCAGGGATAGCAATCAGCCCCAGCATTTT.

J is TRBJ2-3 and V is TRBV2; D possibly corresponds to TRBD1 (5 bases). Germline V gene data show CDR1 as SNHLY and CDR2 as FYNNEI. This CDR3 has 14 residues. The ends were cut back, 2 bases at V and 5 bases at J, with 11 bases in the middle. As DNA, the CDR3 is TGTGCCAGCAGTGAAAACCCCAGGGTAGATACGCAGTATTTT. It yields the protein CASSENPRVDTQYF.

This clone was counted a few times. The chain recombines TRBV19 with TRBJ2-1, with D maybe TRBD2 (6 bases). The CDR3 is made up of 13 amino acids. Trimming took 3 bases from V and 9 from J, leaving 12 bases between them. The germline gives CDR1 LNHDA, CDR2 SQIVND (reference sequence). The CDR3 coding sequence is TGTGCCAGTAGTATGGAGGGAAAGACTGAGCAGTTCTTC. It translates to CASSMEGKTEQFF. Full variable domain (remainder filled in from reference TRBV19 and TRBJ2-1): DGGITQSPKYLFRKEGQNVTLSCEQNLNHDAMYWYRQDPGQGLRLIYYSQIVNDFQKGDIAEGYSVSREKKESFPLTVTSAQKNPTAFYLCASSMEGKTEQFFGPGTRLTVL.

The CDR3 sequence is CASRETGEGTEAFF. CDR3 DNA sequence: TGTGCCAGCAGAGAGACAGGGGAGGGCACTGAAGCTTTCTTT. The gene calls are TRBV28 and TRBJ1-1, with TRBD1 matching over 8 bases. Germline V lookup: CDR1 MDHEN, CDR2 SYDVKM. Trimming removed 6 bases from V and 4 bases from J; junction bases left unmatched: 7. This CDR3 has 14 amino acids.

DNA of the CDR3: TGTGCCAGCTCACCAGGGAGGGATCCGTATGGCTACACCTTC. Translation: CASSPGRDPYGYTF. The chain links TRBV18 to TRBJ1-2; no definite D call. The CDR3 totals 14 residues. Trimming took 2 bases from V and 5 from J, leaving 12 bases between them. Germline assignment: CDR1 KGHSH and CDR2 LQKENI.